A single sample is the source of the 4 T cell receptor beta chains below, sequenced in a study of molecular identifiers for immune sequencing clone quantification. TCRdb analysed the PCR reads with MiXCR anew, one entry per CDR3 protein. The top ten clones hold roughly 0.9% of a sample with hundreds of thousands of distinct CDR3 sequences, just under 20% of them seen once. The sample taken for sequencing was naive CD8+ T cells from blood, with Jurkat cell RNA spiked in. The subset: FACS-sorted CD8+CD4-CCR7+CD45RA+ naive T cells. These receptor sequences come from a human donor in good health. Some libraries in this study had Jurkat cell RNA spiked in.

The chain carries TRBV11-1 and TRBJ2-7, with 10 bases that match TRBD1. Germline trimming cut 5 bases from V and 3 bases from J; bases unmatched to any gene: 13. The CDR3 has 17 amino acids. Germline values: CDR1 SGHAT, CDR2 FQDESV (reference sequence). As DNA, the CDR3 is TGTGCCAGCAGCGTCTCCGGGACAGGGGACCTCCTCTACGAGCAGTACTTC. It yields the protein CASSVSGTGDLLYEQYF.

This clonotype was observed at least ten times. The chain is built from TRBV14 and TRBJ2-3; 12 bases align to TRBD1. Germline V gives CDR1 SGHDN, CDR2 FVKESK. With V trimmed by 0 bases and J by 6 bases, 13 bases remained unmatched. The CDR3 spans 19 residues. Written as DNA, the CDR3 is TGTGCCAGCAGCCAAGACGGGACCGGGACAGGGGGCGACATTGATACGCAGTATTTT. Translating it yields CASSQDGTGTGGDIDTQYF. The whole variable domain, filled in from reference TRBV14 and TRBJ2-3, reads EAGVTQFPSHSVIEKGQTVTLRCDPISGHDNLYWYRRVMGKEIKFLLHFVKESKQDESGMPNNRFLAERTGGTYSTLKVQPAELEDSGVYFCASSQDGTGTGGDIDTQYFGPGTRLTVL.

V usage is TRBV4-1 and J usage is TRBJ2-2; 9 bases align to TRBD1. The V gene end was trimmed by 1 base and the J gene end by 7 bases; junction bases not matched to a gene: 16. This CDR3 is built from 19 residues. CDR1 is MGHRA, CDR2 YSYEKL, per germline. CDR3 coding DNA: TGCGCCAGCAGCCAAGCATACCCGGCGGGGACAGGGTATTACGGGGAGCTGTTTTTT. As protein: CASSQAYPAGTGYYGELFF.

Only a few counts were recorded for this clonotype. The J gene is TRBJ2-1, the V gene TRBV7-3; D is possibly TRBD1 (5 bases). Germline V gene data show CDR1 as SGHTA and CDR2 as FQGTGA. V lost 6 bases to trimming and J lost 1 base, with 13 bases between them. This CDR3 is built from 15 residues. Here the CDR3 DNA reads TGTGCCAGCAGACCAGACAGAACTTCCTACAATGAGCAGTTCTTC. It yields the protein CASRPDRTSYNEQFF.